The 15 T cell receptor beta chains below come from one sample, sequenced in a study of shared clonotypes between healthy human individuals. CD45RO-negative cells were positively selected for CCR7, leaving out terminally differentiated effector memory CD45RA+ cells. Only in-frame clones appear in the TCRdb table, and some are missing; sequencing was by immunoSEQ multiplex PCR. The table shows under 850,000 clones, with 80% to 95% occurring only once. Sequenced: naive CD8+ T cells sorted from blood. The receptor set was obtained from a man aged 25-45 years in good health.

This rearrangement joins TRBV30 to TRBJ2-7; D is undetermined. Trimming left V 1 base short and J 4 bases short, with 8 bases between. The CDR3 length is 12 residues. Germline assignment: CDR1 GTSNPN and CDR2 SVGIG (reference sequence). The CDR3 DNA reads as TGTGCCTGGAGTGAATCGTCGTACGAGCAGTACTTC. Encoded protein: CAWSESSYEQYF.

This sequence joins TRBV4-2 and TRBJ1-4; no reliable D call. V dropped 0 bases and J dropped 8 bases, with 13 bases sitting between them. CDR1 and CDR2 (germline): LGHNA, YNFKEQ. This CDR3 contains 15 residues. In DNA form, the CDR3 reads TGTGCCAGCAGCCAAGATTTCCCTAATCCGGAAAAACTGTTTTTT. Protein product: CASSQDFPNPEKLFF.

This chain connects TRBV12-5 to TRBJ2-1; no clear D. CDR3 length equals 14 residues. V was cut by 3 bases and J by 10 bases, with 16 bases left in between. The germline V gene encodes CDR1 LGHNT and CDR2 FRNRAP. CDR3 protein: CASGFLGPGVEQFF. In DNA form, the CDR3 reads TGTGCTAGTGGTTTTCTGGGCCCTGGGGTCGAGCAGTTCTTC.

The chain is built from TRBV19 and TRBJ1-1, with a tentative D call TRBD1 (5 bases). The germline CDR1 and CDR2 sequences are LNHDA and SQIVND (reference sequence). The CDR3 has 14 residues. V gave up 3 bases and J gave up 1 base, with 9 bases separating them. The CDR3 spells CASSIFGQNTEAFF. CDR3 nucleotide sequence: TGTGCCAGTAGTATCTTCGGACAGAACACTGAAGCTTTCTTT. The whole variable domain, remainder taken from reference TRBV19 and TRBJ1-1, is DGGITQSPKYLFRKEGQNVTLSCEQNLNHDAMYWYRQDPGQGLRLIYYSQIVNDFQKGDIAEGYSVSREKKESFPLTVTSAQKNPTAFYLCASSIFGQNTEAFFGQGTRLTVV.

The gene calls are TRBV13 and TRBJ1-2; D remains ambiguous. Germline values: CDR1 PRHDT, CDR2 FYEKMQ (reference sequence). There are 16 residues in the CDR3. Trimming pared 1 base from V and 6 bases from J, leaving 18 bases between. This CDR3 is CASSLVHLGPLDGYTF. CDR3 DNA: TGTGCCAGCAGCTTAGTCCACTTAGGCCCCCTAGATGGCTACACCTTC.

This clone was detected once. The DNA for the CDR3 is TGCGCCAGCAGTCGACCCAGGGGAATTCGTTCCTACGAGCAGTACTTC. This gives the protein CASSRPRGIRSYEQYF. V gene TRBV23-1 combines with J gene TRBJ2-7; the D gene is possibly TRBD1 (6 bases). TRBV23-1 is annotated as an ORF whose role is uncertain. V shed 4 bases and J shed 1 base, with 17 bases lying between them. The CDR3 extends over 16 amino acids.

The V and J genes are TRBV10-3 and TRBJ2-2, with 8 bases fitting TRBD2. Germline values: CDR1 ENHRY, CDR2 SYGVKD. Trimming removed 7 bases from V and 5 bases from J; junction bases left unmatched: 9. This CDR3 region has 15 residues. The CDR3 loop is CAIKEKRERTGELFF. CDR3 DNA: TGTGCCATCAAAGAGAAGCGGGAGAGAACCGGGGAGCTGTTTTTT.

The chain joins TRBV5-1 to TRBJ1-1; tentative D call: TRBD1 (6 bases). In germline, CDR1 is SGHRS, CDR2 YFSETQ. V was shortened by 4 bases and J by 6 bases, with 19 bases between the two germline ends. CDR3 length: 15 amino acids. CDR3 DNA sequence: TGCGCCAGCAGCCCAAAGACAGGAGGGGATCCTGAAGCTTTCTTT. As protein: CASSPKTGGDPEAFF.

The chain has TRBV5-1 and TRBJ2-1, with D perhaps TRBD2 (6 bases). This CDR3 spans 15 amino acids. V was clipped by 4 bases and J by 1 base, with 12 bases between them. The germline CDR1 and CDR2 sequences are SGHRS and YFSETQ. The DNA of the CDR3 is TGCGCCAGCAGCAGGGACTTTCCATCCTACAATGAGCAGTTCTTC. Translated: CASSRDFPSYNEQFF. The complete variable domain, with remaining parts taken from reference TRBV5-1 and TRBJ2-1, reads KAGVTQTPRYLIKTRGQQVTLSCSPISGHRSVSWYQQTPGQGLQFLFEYFSETQRNKGNFPGRFSGRQFSNSRSEMNVSTLELGDSALYLCASSRDFPSYNEQFFGPGTRLTVL.

This chain uses TRBV27 with TRBJ2-3, with a weak D call TRBD1 (6 bases). Looked up from germline, CDR1 is MNHEY and CDR2 is SMNVEV (reference sequence). The CDR3 is 15 residues long. Deletions cut 4 bases from V and 1 base from J, with 12 bases between. This chain's CDR3 is CASSYGQRGTDTQYF. In DNA, the CDR3 is TGTGCCAGCAGTTACGGACAGCGCGGCACAGATACGCAGTATTTT.

The chain uses TRBV25-1 and TRBJ1-5; the D is unclear. This CDR3 is built from 14 residues. Deletions cut 4 bases from V and 6 bases from J, with 13 bases between. Looked up from germline, CDR1 is MGHDK and CDR2 is SYGVNS. The CDR3 DNA reads TGTGCCAGCAGTGGTGAGTTTTATAGTCAGCCCCAGCATTTT. Its translation: CASSGEFYSQPQHF.

The rearrangement links TRBV28 to TRBJ2-7; no reliable D call. V was cut by 2 bases and J by 4 bases, with 6 bases left in between. CDR3 size: 12 residues. Per the germline V gene, CDR1 is MDHEN and CDR2 is SYDVKM. The CDR3 coding sequence is TGTGCCAGCAGTTTAGTCTGGTACGAGCAGTACTTC. This gives the protein CASSLVWYEQYF.

The rearrangement links TRBV10-2 to TRBJ2-3; possibly TRBD1 for D (5 bases). The CDR3 runs 16 residues. With 0 bases removed from V and 2 bases from J, the gap between germline ends came to 12 bases. Germline V gene sequence: CDR1 WSHSY, CDR2 SAAADI. In DNA, the CDR3 is TGCGCCAGCAGTGAGTCCCTAGGGGTCCCCACAGATACGCAGTATTTT. Encoded protein: CASSESLGVPTDTQYF.

This clone showed up just once. The V call is TRBV9, the J call TRBJ2-5, with D unresolved. CDR1 is SGDLS and CDR2 is YYNGEE in the germline V gene. The CDR3 sequence is 14 residues long. V lost 4 bases and J lost 2, with 12 bases in between. CDR3 DNA: TGTGCCAGCAGCCGACTTGGTTCTCAAGAGACCCAGTACTTC. Translation: CASSRLGSQETQYF.

This chain's CDR3 is CSVEGDSLSYEQYF. CDR3 DNA: TGCAGCGTTGAGGGGGACTCTCTCTCCTACGAGCAGTACTTC. The chain links TRBV29-1 to TRBJ2-7, with D perhaps matching TRBD2 (6 bases). The CDR3 has 14 residues. The germline V gene encodes CDR1 SQVTM and CDR2 ANQGSEA. The V end was cut by 3 bases, the J end by 0 bases, with 12 bases between.